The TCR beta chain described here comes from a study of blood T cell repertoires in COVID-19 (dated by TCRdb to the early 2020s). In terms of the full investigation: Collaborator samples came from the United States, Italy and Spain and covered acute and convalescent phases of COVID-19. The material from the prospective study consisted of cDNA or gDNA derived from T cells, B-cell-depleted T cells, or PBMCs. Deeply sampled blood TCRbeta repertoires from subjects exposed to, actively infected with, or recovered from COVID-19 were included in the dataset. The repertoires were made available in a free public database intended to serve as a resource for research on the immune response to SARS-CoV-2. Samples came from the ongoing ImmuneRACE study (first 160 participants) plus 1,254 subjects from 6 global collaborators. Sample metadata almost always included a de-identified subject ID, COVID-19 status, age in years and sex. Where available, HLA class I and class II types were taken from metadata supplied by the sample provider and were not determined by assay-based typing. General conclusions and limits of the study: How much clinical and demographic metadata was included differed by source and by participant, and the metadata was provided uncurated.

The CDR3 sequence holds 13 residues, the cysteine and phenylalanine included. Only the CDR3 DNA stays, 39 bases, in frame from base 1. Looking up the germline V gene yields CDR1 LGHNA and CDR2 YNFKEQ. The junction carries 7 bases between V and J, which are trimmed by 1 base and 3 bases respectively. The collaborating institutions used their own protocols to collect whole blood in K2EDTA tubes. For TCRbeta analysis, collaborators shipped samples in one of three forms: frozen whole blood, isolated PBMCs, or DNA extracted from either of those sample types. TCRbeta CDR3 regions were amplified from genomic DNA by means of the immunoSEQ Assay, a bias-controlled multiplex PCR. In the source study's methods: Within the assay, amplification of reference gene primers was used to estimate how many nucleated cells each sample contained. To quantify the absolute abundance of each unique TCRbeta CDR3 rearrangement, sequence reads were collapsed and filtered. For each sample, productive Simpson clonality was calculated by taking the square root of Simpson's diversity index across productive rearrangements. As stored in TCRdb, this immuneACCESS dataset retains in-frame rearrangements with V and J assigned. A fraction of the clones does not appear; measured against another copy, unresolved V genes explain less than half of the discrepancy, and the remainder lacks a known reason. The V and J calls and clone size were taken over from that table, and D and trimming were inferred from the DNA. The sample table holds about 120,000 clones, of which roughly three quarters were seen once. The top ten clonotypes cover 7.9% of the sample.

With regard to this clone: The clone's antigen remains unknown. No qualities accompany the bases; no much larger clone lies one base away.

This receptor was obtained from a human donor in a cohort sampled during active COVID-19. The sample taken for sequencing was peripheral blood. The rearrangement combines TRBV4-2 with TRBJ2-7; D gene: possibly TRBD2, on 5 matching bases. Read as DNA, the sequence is TGTGCCAGCAGCCAAGTCGGGAACTACGAGCAGTACTTC. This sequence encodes CASSQVGNYEQYF.